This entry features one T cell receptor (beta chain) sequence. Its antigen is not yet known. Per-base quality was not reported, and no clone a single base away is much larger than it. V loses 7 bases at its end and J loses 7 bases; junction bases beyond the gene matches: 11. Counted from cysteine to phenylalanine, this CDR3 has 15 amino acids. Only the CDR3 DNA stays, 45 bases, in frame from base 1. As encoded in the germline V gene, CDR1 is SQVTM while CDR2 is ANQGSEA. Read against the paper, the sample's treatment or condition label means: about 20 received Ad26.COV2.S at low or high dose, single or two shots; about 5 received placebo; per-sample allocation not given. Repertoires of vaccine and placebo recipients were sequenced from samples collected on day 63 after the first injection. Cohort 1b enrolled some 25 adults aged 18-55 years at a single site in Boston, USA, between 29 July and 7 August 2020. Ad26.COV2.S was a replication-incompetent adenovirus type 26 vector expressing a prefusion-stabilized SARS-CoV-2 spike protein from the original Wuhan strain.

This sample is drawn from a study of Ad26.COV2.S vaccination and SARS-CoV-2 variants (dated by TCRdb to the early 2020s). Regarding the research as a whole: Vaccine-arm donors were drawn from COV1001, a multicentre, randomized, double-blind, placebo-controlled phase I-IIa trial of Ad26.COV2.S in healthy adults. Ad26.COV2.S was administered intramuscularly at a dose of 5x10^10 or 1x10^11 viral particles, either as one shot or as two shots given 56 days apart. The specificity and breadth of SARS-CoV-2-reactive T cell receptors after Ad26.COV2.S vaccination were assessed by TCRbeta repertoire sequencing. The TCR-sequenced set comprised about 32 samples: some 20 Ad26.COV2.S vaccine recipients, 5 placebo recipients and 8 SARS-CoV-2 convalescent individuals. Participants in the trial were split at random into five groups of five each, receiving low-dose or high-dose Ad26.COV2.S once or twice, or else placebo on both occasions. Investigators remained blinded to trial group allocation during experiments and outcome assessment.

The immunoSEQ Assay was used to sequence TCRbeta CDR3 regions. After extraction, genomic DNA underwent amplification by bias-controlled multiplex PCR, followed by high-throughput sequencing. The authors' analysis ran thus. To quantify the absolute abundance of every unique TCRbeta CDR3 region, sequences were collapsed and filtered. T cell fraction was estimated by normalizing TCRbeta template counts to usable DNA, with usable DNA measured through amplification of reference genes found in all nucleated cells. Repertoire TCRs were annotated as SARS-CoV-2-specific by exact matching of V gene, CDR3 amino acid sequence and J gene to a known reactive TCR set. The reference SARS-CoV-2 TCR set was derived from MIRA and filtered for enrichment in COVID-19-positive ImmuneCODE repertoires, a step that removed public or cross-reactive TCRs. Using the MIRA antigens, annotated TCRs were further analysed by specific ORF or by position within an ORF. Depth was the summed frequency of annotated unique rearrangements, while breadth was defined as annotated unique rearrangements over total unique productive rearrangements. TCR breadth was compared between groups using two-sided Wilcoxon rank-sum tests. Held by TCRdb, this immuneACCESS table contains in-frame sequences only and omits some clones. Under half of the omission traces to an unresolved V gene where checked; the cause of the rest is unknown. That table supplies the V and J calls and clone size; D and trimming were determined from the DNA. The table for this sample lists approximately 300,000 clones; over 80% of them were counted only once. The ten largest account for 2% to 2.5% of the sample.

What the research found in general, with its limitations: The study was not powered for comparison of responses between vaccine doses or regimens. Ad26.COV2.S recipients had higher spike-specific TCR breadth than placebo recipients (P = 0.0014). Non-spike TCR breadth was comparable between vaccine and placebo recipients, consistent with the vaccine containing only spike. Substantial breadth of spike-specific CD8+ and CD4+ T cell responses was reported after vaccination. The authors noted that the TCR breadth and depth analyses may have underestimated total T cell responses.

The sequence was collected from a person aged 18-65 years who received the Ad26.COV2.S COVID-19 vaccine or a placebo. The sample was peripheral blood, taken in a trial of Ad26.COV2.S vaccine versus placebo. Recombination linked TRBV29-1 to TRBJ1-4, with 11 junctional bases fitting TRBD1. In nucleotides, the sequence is TGCAGCGGGCGGACAGGGGGCCTCTCAGGTGAAAAACTGTTTTTT. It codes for CSGRTGGLSGEKLFF.